This T cell receptor (beta chain) appears in the sequencing data of a study of blood T cell repertoires in COVID-19. Study-wide background: COVID-19 samples collected from the United States, Italy and Spain covered acute and convalescent phases. T cells, B-cell-depleted T cells, or PBMCs provided the cDNA or gDNA that served as material.

Measured with immunoSEQ multiplex PCR; TCRdb has only the in-frame clones, and not every one. The table has about 290,000 clones, about 82% seen once. The CDR3 runs to 15 residues. The V and J ends lost 3 bases and 3 bases, in that order; junction bases with no gene match: 4. Germline V lookup: CDR1 SGHAT, CDR2 FQNNGV. The sample consisted of peripheral blood. This rearrangement joins TRBV11-2 to TRBJ2-7; TRBD2 matches 11 bases. The TCR originated in a woman in her forties or fifties with active or convalescent COVID-19. For the CDR3, the DNA is TGTGCCAGCAGCTTCAGACTAGCGGGACACTACGAGCAGTACTTC. It codes for CASSFRLAGHYEQYF.